Below, one T cell receptor (beta chain) is given with its context. Its antigen is undetermined. Since a much larger clone is just one base distant, this may be a read error. The CDR3 has 18 residues. V was pared by 3 bases and J by 0 bases, with 7 bases of the junction left unmatched. The germline V gene has CDR1 SGHRS and CDR2 YFSETQ. Genomic DNA, serving as template, underwent TCR beta VDJ and CDR3 profiling. From the reads, TCRdb called clonotypes with MiXCR, one entry per CDR3 protein. The table lists around 250,000 distinct CDR3 sequences, 50% to 70% of them singletons, with approximately 8% in the top ten. This sample stems from a study of CD8+CD57+ T cells in acquired aplastic anemia. The overall study: The sorted CD4+ and CD8+ cells yielded an average about 3.5 ug of DNA. Regarding the study as a whole: It was found that twenty-nine CD8+ CDR3 sequences were shared between patients and controls.

This TCR derives from a human donor with severe aplastic anemia or a healthy control (not recorded which). The sequenced sample consisted of sorted CD4+, CD8+, or CD8+CD57+ T cells (not recorded which) from PBMCs. The genes are TRBV5-1 and TRBJ2-6, with 9 bases that match TRBD2. The CDR3 DNA follows: TGCGCCAGCAGCTCGCTGCGGGGGGGTTCCTCTGGGGCCAACGTCCTGACTTTC. This gives the protein CASSSLRGGSSGANVLTF.